This T cell receptor beta chain is from a study of OX40 agonist ivuxolimab in advanced cancers. The wider study: The eligibility criteria allowed prior anti-PD-1, anti-PD-L1 or anti-CTLA-4 therapy, and about 40% had some. Among those treated, three patients had partial responses, one with hepatocellular carcinoma and two with cutaneous melanoma.

Sequenced by immunoSEQ multiplex PCR; TCRdb stores in-frame clones only, minus some. The repertoire has roughly 30,000 clones, about 90% of them found once; the top ten carry 15%. Autoimmune disease history or systemic immunosuppression meant exclusion. This TCR was sampled from an adult with an advanced solid tumor such as melanoma, head and neck, liver or kidney cancer. This material consisted of CD4+ or CD8+ T cells sorted from blood, taken in a trial of the OX40 agonist ivuxolimab.

The CDR3 sequence: CASSIKREGLSSTDTQYF. DNA for the CDR3: TGCGCCAGCAGCATTAAGCGGGAGGGCCTTTCAAGCACAGATACGCAGTATTTT. This chain connects TRBV5-1 to TRBJ2-3; 10 bases are a match to TRBD2. V lost 4 bases, J lost 0 bases, and 11 bases stayed unmatched. Germline V gene data show CDR1 as SGHRS and CDR2 as YFSETQ. The CDR3 loop spans 18 amino acids.